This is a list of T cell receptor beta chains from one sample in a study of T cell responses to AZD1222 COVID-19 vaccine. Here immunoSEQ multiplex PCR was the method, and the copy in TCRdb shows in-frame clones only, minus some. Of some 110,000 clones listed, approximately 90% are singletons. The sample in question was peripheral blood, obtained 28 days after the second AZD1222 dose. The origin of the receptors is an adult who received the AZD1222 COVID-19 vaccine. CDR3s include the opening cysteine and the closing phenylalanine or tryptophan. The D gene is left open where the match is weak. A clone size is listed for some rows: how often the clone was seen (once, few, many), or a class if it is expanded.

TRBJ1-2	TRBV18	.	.	TGTGCCAGCTCCCCTAGGACACTCAACTATGGCTACACCTTC	CASSPRTLNYGYTF
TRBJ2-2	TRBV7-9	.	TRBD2	TGTGCCAGCAGCACCACTAGCGGGGGGGACACCGGGGAGCTGTTTTTT	CASSTTSGGDTGELFF
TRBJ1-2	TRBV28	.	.	TGTGCCGGCAGCATTGACAGCTATGGCTACACCTTC	CAGSIDSYGYTF
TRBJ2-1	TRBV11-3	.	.	TGTGCCAGCACCAGGCAGGCCCTAACCTACAATGAGCAGTTCTTC	CASTRQALTYNEQFF
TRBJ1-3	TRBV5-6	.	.	TGTGCCAGCAGCTTAAGTGGAAACACCATATATTTT	CASSLSGNTIYF
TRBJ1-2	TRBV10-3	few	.	TGTGCCATCAGTGAGTCAAACAGGGACTATGGCTACACCTTC	CAISESNRDYGYTF
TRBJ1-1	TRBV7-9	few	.	TGTGCCAGCAGCTTAGCTAAGGGCCCGAACACTGAAGCTTTCTTT	CASSLAKGPNTEAFF
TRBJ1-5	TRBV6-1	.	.	TGTGCCAGCACCTCCAGATGGACAAATAATCAGCCCCAGCATTTT	CASTSRWTNNQPQHF
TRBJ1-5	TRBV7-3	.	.	TGTGCCAGCAGCCGGGGGAGCAATCAGCCCCAGCATTTT	CASSRGSNQPQHF
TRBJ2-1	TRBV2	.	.	TGTGCCAGCAGTGAATATCAGCATCGGGACAATGAGCAGTTCTTC	CASSEYQHRDNEQFF
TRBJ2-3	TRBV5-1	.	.	TGCGCCAGCAGCTTTTCATACGACACAGATACGCAGTATTTT	CASSFSYDTDTQYF
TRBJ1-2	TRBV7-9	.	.	TGTGCCAGCAGTTGGACAGAGAGGGACTATGGCTACACCTTC	CASSWTERDYGYTF
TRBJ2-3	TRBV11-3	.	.	TGTGCCAGCAGCCTGCGGAGACTCACAGATACGCAGTATTTT	CASSLRRLTDTQYF
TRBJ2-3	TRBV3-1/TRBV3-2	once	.	TGTGCCAGCAGCCCTACTGTAGAACCTAGCACAGATACGCAGTATTTT	CASSPTVEPSTDTQYF
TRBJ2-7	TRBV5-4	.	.	TGTGCCAGCAGGCCCGGGGCAGGCCCATCCTACGAGCAGTACTTC	CASRPGAGPSYEQYF
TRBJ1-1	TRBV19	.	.	TGTGCCAGTAGTATAGATCTGGCTGCGGGGAACACTGAAGCTTTCTTT	CASSIDLAAGNTEAFF
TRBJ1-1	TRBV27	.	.	TGTGCCAGCAGTTTGGTCTGGAAGAACACTGAAGCTTTCTTT	CASSLVWKNTEAFF
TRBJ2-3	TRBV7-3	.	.	TGTGCCAGCAGGCAAGCGGTGGGCTCAGATACGCAGTATTTT	CASRQAVGSDTQYF
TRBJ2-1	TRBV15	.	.	TGTGCCACCAGCAGAGATCGAGGTAGACGCTACAATGAGCAGTTCTTC	CATSRDRGRRYNEQFF
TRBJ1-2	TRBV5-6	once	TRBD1	TGTGCCAGCAGCTTGGGCGGGGACAGGCATGGCTACACCTTC	CASSLGGDRHGYTF
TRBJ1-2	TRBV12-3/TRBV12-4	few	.	TGTGCCAGCAGTTTAGGGCCAGTCCTGGGCTACACCTTC	CASSLGPVLGYTF
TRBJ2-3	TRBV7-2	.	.	TGTGCCAGCAGCTTAGACGGGAGCACAGATACGCAGTATTTT	CASSLDGSTDTQYF
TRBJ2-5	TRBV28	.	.	TGTGCCAGCACTTCTTTCAAAGGGTCCCAAGAGACCCAGTACTTC	CASTSFKGSQETQYF
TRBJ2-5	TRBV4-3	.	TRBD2	TGCGCCAGCAGCCTTGGACTAGCGGGAGGAGGAGAGACCCAGTACTTC	CASSLGLAGGGETQYF
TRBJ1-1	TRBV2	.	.	TGTGCCAGCTATGGATCCACTGAAGCTTTCTTT	CASYGSTEAFF
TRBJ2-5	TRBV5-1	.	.	TGCGCCAGCAGCTTCGCGGAGGTAATGGAGACCCAGTACTTC	CASSFAEVMETQYF
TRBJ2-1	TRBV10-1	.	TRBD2	TGCGCCAGCAGTGAACGGGCTAGCGGCAATGAGCAGTTCTTC	CASSERASGNEQFF
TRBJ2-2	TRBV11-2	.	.	TGTGCCAGCAGCTTCGGGTCGGGGGAGCTGTTTTTT	CASSFGSGELFF
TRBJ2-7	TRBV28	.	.	TGTGCCAGCCGGGACTCAAAACATGAGCAGTACTTC	CASRDSKHEQYF
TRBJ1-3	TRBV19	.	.	TGTGCCAGTAGTATGGACCTCTCCTCTGGAAACACCATATATTTT	CASSMDLSSGNTIYF
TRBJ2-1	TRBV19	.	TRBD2	TGTGCCAGTAGTGTTGCGCGGGGGGGCTGGGAGCAGTTCTTC	CASSVARGGWEQFF
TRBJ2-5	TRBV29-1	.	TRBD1	TGCAGCGTTGGGTCTCAGGGGGCCCAGTACTTC	CSVGSQGAQYF
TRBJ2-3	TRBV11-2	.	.	TGTGCCAGCAGGCGACACCTCACAGATACGCAGTATTTT	CASRRHLTDTQYF
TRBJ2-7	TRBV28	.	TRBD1	TGTGCCAGCAGTTTATCCGGGACAGGGGCCTACGAGCAGTACTTC	CASSLSGTGAYEQYF
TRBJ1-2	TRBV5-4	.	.	TGTGCCAGCAGCTTGGCCGTGAAGGGAACTGGCTACACCTTC	CASSLAVKGTGYTF
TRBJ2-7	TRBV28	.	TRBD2	TGTGCCAGCAGTTTTGGGGGGGACGAGCAGTACTTC	CASSFGGDEQYF
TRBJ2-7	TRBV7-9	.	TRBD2	TGTGCCAGCAGCCGAACTAGCGGGGGTTACGAGCAGTACTTC	CASSRTSGGYEQYF
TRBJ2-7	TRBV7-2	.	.	TGTGCCAGCAGCTTAGTTTCCTCCTACGAGCAGTACTTC	CASSLVSSYEQYF
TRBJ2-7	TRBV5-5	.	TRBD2	TGTGCCAGCAGTCGCACGACTAGCGGAATCTACGAGCAGTACTTC	CASSRTTSGIYEQYF
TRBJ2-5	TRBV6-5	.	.	TGTGCCAGCAGTACCCACAGGCACGTGGAGACCCAGTACTTC	CASSTHRHVETQYF
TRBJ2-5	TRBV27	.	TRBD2	TGTGCCAGCAGGGGCCTAGCGGGGGGTCGGGAGACCCAGTACTTC	CASRGLAGGRETQYF
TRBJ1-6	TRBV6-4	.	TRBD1	TGTGCCAGCAACCCGCCGGGACAGGGTTCCTTGAGCTCCTATAATTCACCCCTCCACTTT	CASNPPGQGSLSSYNSPLHF
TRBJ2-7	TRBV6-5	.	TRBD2	TGTGCCAGCTTCCCTAGCGGGGGGGCCGTATACGAGCAGTACTTC	CASFPSGGAVYEQYF
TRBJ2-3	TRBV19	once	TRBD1	TGTGCCAGTAGTGTCGGACAGGGGATGGATACGCAGTATTTT	CASSVGQGMDTQYF
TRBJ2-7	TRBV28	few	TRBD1	TGTGCCAGCAGTACGGGACAGGGGGGCGAGCAGTACTTC	CASSTGQGGEQYF
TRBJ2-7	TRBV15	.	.	TGTGCCACCAGCTCTGGGGGCGGGAGCTACGAGCAGTACTTC	CATSSGGGSYEQYF
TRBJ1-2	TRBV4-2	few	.	TGTGCCAGCAGCCAAGATCACAGGGCCTATGGCTACACCTTC	CASSQDHRAYGYTF
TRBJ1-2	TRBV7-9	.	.	TGTGCCAGCAGCCTACCCGGGACAACACCTAATGGCTACACCTTC	CASSLPGTTPNGYTF
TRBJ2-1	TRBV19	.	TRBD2	TGTGCCAGTAGTATGAGCGGGGGCTTCAACAATGAGCAGTTCTTC	CASSMSGGFNNEQFF
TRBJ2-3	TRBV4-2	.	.	TGTGCCAGCAGCCAAGGTACGGGAGAAGGCACAGATACGCAGTATTTT	CASSQGTGEGTDTQYF
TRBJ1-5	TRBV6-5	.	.	TGTGCCAGCAGAACAGGGTTTGAAAGCAATCAGCCCCAGCATTTT	CASRTGFESNQPQHF
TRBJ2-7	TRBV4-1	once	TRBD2	TGCGCCAGCAGCCAAGTCCTAGCGGGAGGGAACTACGAGCAGTACTTC	CASSQVLAGGNYEQYF